The rows below give T cell receptor beta chains drawn from one sample of a study of T cells in Graves' hyperthyroidism and ophthalmopathy. Using its own MiXCR run on the multiplex PCR reads, TCRdb lists one record per CDR3 protein. The table includes 300,000 to 450,000 distinct CDR3 sequences, approximately 18% detected once. Sequenced material: blood. These TCRs come from a woman aged 30 to 39 with Graves' hyperthyroidism that later progressed to Graves' ophthalmopathy. CDR3s include the opening cysteine and the closing phenylalanine or tryptophan. D genes are given only for firm matches. Not all rows give a size; the values are once, few, many and, for expanded clones, a class.

CDR3nt	CDR3aa	d_gene	j_gene	abundance	v_gene
TGTGCCACCCAGCAGGTTAGCGGGGGGATCTGGACCACAGATACGCAGTATTTT	CATQQVSGGIWTTDTQYF	TRBD2	TRBJ2-3	many	TRBV7-2
TGTGCCAGCAGTTCCCCGGGAAAGGCTAGCCGCGACGAGCAGTACTTC	CASSSPGKASRDEQYF	.	TRBJ2-7	many	TRBV28
TGTGCCAGCAGCTTAGATATATGGGGTGAGCAGTTCTTC	CASSLDIWGEQFF	.	TRBJ2-1	.	TRBV11-3
TGTGCCAGCAGCCAAGGGGGCTCCACCGGGGAGCTGTTTTTT	CASSQGGSTGELFF	.	TRBJ2-2	many	TRBV14
TGTGCCAGCAGCCCCGATTCTACCGACACAGATACGCAGTATTTT	CASSPDSTDTDTQYF	.	TRBJ2-3	.	TRBV11-3
TGCGCCAGCAGCGGGAGCACACAAGAGACCCAGTACTTC	CASSGSTQETQYF	.	TRBJ2-5	.	TRBV5-1
TGTGCCAGCAGTGGAGGTGGGACCCAGTACTTC	CASSGGGTQYF	.	TRBJ2-5	.	TRBV12-3/TRBV12-4
TGTGCCAGCAGCTACAGCAACACTGAAGCTTCCTTT	CASSYSNTEASF	.	TRBJ1-1	few	TRBV12-3/TRBV12-4
TGTGCCAGCAGCTTGTCGGCGGCCACCTACAATGAGCAGTTCTTC	CASSLSAATYNEQFF	.	TRBJ2-1	many	TRBV5-6
TGTGCCAGCAGTTTAATCGGACTAGCGCGGGGTTTTCACGATACGCAGTATTTT	CASSLIGLARGFHDTQYF	TRBD2	TRBJ2-3	many	TRBV27
TGTGCCAGCAGTGCCCCCACGGGGGGGATGGACACTGAAGCTTTCTTT	CASSAPTGGMDTEAFF	.	TRBJ1-1	few	TRBV6-1
TGTGCCAGCAGCTTAGCAGGGGGCCTCATGAACACTGAAGCTTTCTTT	CASSLAGGLMNTEAFF	TRBD1	TRBJ1-1	many	TRBV7-8
TGCAGTGCTAGCAACGAGCAGTACTTC	CSASNEQYF	.	TRBJ2-7	many	TRBV20-1
TGTGCCAGCAGCCCGGTTGGGTGGGGTACGGAGCTGTTTTTT	CASSPVGWGTELFF	.	TRBJ2-2	.	TRBV7-9
TGTGCCAGCTCACCACAGGCCACAGATACGCAGTATTTT	CASSPQATDTQYF	.	TRBJ2-3	many	TRBV18
TGTGCCAGCAGTTACGCTAGCGGGGGGGCAACAGATACGCAGTATTTT	CASSYASGGATDTQYF	TRBD2	TRBJ2-3	many	TRBV6-1
TGTGCCAGCAGGCTAGGGGTTTGGTTGGCCGGGGAGCTGTTTTTT	CASRLGVWLAGELFF	.	TRBJ2-2	few	TRBV28
TGCGCCAGCAGCTGGACTAGCGGTTACTCTGGGGCCAACGTCCTGACTTTC	CASSWTSGYSGANVLTF	TRBD2	TRBJ2-6	many	TRBV5-1
TGTGCCAGCAGCCCAGGCGAGGGTTACGAGCAGTACTTC	CASSPGEGYEQYF	.	TRBJ2-7	few	TRBV9
TGTGCCAGCAGTTCGGGGGGTAACGAAGCTTTCTTT	CASSSGGNEAFF	.	TRBJ1-1	many	TRBV28
TGTGCCAGCAGCTTATCCCTCACCGGGCAGGGGGCGCATGGAAACACCATATATTTT	CASSLSLTGQGAHGNTIYF	TRBD1	TRBJ1-3	few	TRBV7-6
TGCGCCAGCAGCTTGGACGGCGGGAGGTCAGATACGCAGTATTTT	CASSLDGGRSDTQYF	TRBD2	TRBJ2-3	.	TRBV5-1
TGCAGTGCTATCCAGGGAGCGGACACTGAAGCTTTCTTT	CSAIQGADTEAFF	.	TRBJ1-1	many	TRBV20-1
TGTGCCAGCAGCCTACCCGGGACGTGGAACAATGAGCAGTTCTTC	CASSLPGTWNNEQFF	.	TRBJ2-1	.	TRBV7-2
TGTGCCAGCAGTGCGGCCCGACAGGGGAAATACTCCTACGAGCAGTACTTC	CASSAARQGKYSYEQYF	TRBD1	TRBJ2-7	many	TRBV28
TGTGCCAGCCAGAGAAGCGATGGAAACACCATATATTTT	CASQRSDGNTIYF	.	TRBJ1-3	many	TRBV12-3/TRBV12-4
.	CASSFYICSARAEDHGETQYF	.	TRBJ2-5	.	TRBV7-2
TGTGCCAGCTCACTAAACATGATCAATCAGCCCCAGCATTTT	CASSLNMINQPQHF	.	TRBJ1-5	many	TRBV18
TGTGCCAGCAGTCCTACCCGTGGAGTTGAGCAGTTCTTC	CASSPTRGVEQFF	.	TRBJ2-1	many	TRBV25-1
TGCAGTGCCCGGAGCGACAGCTACGAGCAGTACTTC	CSARSDSYEQYF	.	TRBJ2-7	.	TRBV20-1
TGTGCCAGCAGTTCATGGGCCCGATACCAAGAGACCCAGTACTTC	CASSSWARYQETQYF	.	TRBJ2-5	many	TRBV27
TGTGCCATCAGTGGACAGGGCGCAAACAATGAGCAGTTCTTC	CAISGQGANNEQFF	TRBD1	TRBJ2-1	few	TRBV10-3
TGTGCCAGCAGGGGACAGCCCTATAATTCACCCCTCCACTTT	CASRGQPYNSPLHF	TRBD1	TRBJ1-6	many	TRBV2
TGTGCCACCAGTGACTTCCGCACCTACGAGCAGTACTTC	CATSDFRTYEQYF	.	TRBJ2-7	few	TRBV24-1
TGTGCCTGGAAGGACTTACTTGAGACCCAGTACTTC	CAWKDLLETQYF	.	TRBJ2-5	many	TRBV30
TGTGCCAGCAGTGTTTACAGGGAATACTCCTACGAGCAGTACTTC	CASSVYREYSYEQYF	.	TRBJ2-7	.	TRBV6-1
TGCGCCAGCAGCCGCAAAGATATACTAGCGGGAGGGATCTACAATGAGCAGTTCTTC	CASSRKDILAGGIYNEQFF	TRBD2	TRBJ2-1	.	TRBV4-1
TGTGCCAGCAGCTTGGCCCCAACAGGCGTCAATGAGCAGTTCTTC	CASSLAPTGVNEQFF	.	TRBJ2-1	.	TRBV5-1
TGTGCCAGCAGTTTGATATCCCTAGCGGGGGATGAGACCCAGTACTTC	CASSLISLAGDETQYF	TRBD2	TRBJ2-5	many	TRBV12-3/TRBV12-4
TGTGCCAGCAGCCCCGGGGCCACCGGGGAGCTGTTTTTT	CASSPGATGELFF	.	TRBJ2-2	many	TRBV11-3
TGTGCCAGCAGCTTGGGGGACAGGGCATCTCAGCCCCAGCATTTT	CASSLGDRASQPQHF	TRBD1	TRBJ1-5	few	TRBV5-6
TGCAGTGCTTTTCCGGGACAGTTTGAAAAACTGTTTTTT	CSAFPGQFEKLFF	TRBD1	TRBJ1-4	many	TRBV20-1
TGTGCCACCAGCAGAGGACTCTCGGACACCCAAGAGACCCAGTACTTC	CATSRGLSDTQETQYF	.	TRBJ2-5	many	TRBV15
TGCGCCAGCGGAACTACAGGGGGCTACACAGATACGCAGTATTTT	CASGTTGGYTDTQYF	TRBD1	TRBJ2-3	many	TRBV5-1
TGCGCCAGCAGCCTGGGACAGCGTATCAACTATAATTCACCCCTCCACTTT	CASSLGQRINYNSPLHF	TRBD1	TRBJ1-6	.	TRBV4-1
TGTGCCAGCAGTTTATCGACAGGGTCGGCCATCATGAACACTGAAGCTTTCTTT	CASSLSTGSAIMNTEAFF	TRBD1	TRBJ1-1	many	TRBV28
TGTGCCAGCAGCCAAGGGTCTACGGGGATTAATTCACCCCTCCACTTT	CASSQGSTGINSPLHF	.	TRBJ1-6	many	TRBV3-1
TGTGCCACCAGTGACTCCGGGACAAACGTCTATGGCTACACCTTC	CATSDSGTNVYGYTF	.	TRBJ1-2	many	TRBV24-1
TGTGCCAGCAGCTGGGACAGCCTAGGGTCCACTGAAGCTTTCTTT	CASSWDSLGSTEAFF	TRBD1	TRBJ1-1	few	TRBV6-1
TGCAGTGCTAGGCAAAGGACTAGGGGGGACACGTACGAGCAGTACTTC	CSARQRTRGDTYEQYF	.	TRBJ2-7	few	TRBV20-1
TGTGCCAGCAGTTACTCAGGGATTCGCAATCAGCCCCAGCATTTT	CASSYSGIRNQPQHF	.	TRBJ1-5	.	TRBV6-6
TGCGCCAGCAGCCGAGCGACAGGGGGGGTTAATCAGCCCCAGCATTTT	CASSRATGGVNQPQHF	TRBD1	TRBJ1-5	.	TRBV4-1
TGTGCCAGCAGCCAAAGAGACAGGGGGCCCGGGGAGCTGTTTTTT	CASSQRDRGPGELFF	TRBD1	TRBJ2-2	.	TRBV3-1
TGTGCCAGCAGCTTAGAAAGTTGGAACACTGAAGCTTTCTTT	CASSLESWNTEAFF	.	TRBJ1-1	.	TRBV11-2